The next 17 T cell receptor beta chains were all read from a single sample in a study of blood T cell repertoires in COVID-19. Repertoires were generated with immunoSEQ multiplex PCR, while TCRdb's copy carries only in-frame clones and drops some. The top ten hold about 20% of the sample, which has approximately 150,000 clones, 70% to 85% seen once. The material sequenced was PBMCs or T cells enriched from blood (not recorded which). These receptors all come from a woman aged 70-85 years in a cohort exposed to, infected with or recovered from COVID-19 (not recorded which).

Concerning this clone itself: Within the sample, other DNA sequences also encode this same CDR3. V usage is TRBV4-1 and J usage is TRBJ2-7, with 10 bases that match TRBD2. The CDR3 extends over 18 amino acids. Per the germline V gene, CDR1 is MGHRA and CDR2 is YSYEKL. V lost 6 bases and J lost 4; bases outside the gene matches: 18. CDR3 loop: CASSPSQTSGYLWYEQYF. CDR3 coding DNA: TGCGCCAGCAGTCCCTCCCAGACTAGCGGGTATCTTTGGTACGAGCAGTACTTC.

The chain employs TRBV7-6 and TRBJ2-6; 12 positions match TRBD2. The CDR3 is 18 residues long. Germline CDR1 reads SGHVS; CDR2 reads FNYEAQ. V shed 4 bases and J 3 bases; nucleotides not matched to a gene: 7. The CDR3 sequence: CASSSRLAGEGGANVLTF. The CDR3 DNA sequence: TGTGCCAGCAGCTCTCGACTAGCGGGAGAGGGTGGGGCCAACGTCCTGACTTTC.

The chain joins TRBV6-5 to TRBJ1-1; 8 bases fit TRBD1. The germline V gene encodes CDR1 MNHEY and CDR2 SVGAGI. V was clipped by 0 bases and J by 4 bases; unmatched bases: 1. This CDR3 has 14 amino acids. The CDR3 protein is CASSYSGQGTEAFF. The CDR3 region has the DNA TGTGCCAGCAGTTACTCCGGACAGGGCACTGAAGCTTTCTTT.

This clone was observed a handful of times. This chain connects TRBV19 to TRBJ1-4; perhaps TRBD1 as D (5 bases). This CDR3 has 16 amino acids. From germline, CDR1 is LNHDA and CDR2 SQIVND (reference sequence). The ends were cut back, 6 bases at V and 3 bases at J, with 17 bases in the middle. CDR3 nucleotides: TGTGCCAGTAGAAGGGGCAGGGTCTCGGCTAATGAAAAACTGTTTTTT. Protein sequence: CASRRGRVSANEKLFF.

This chain connects TRBV18 to TRBJ2-1, with 9 bases matching TRBD2. The CDR3 runs to 14 residues. Unmatched junction bases numbered 2, after V lost 5 bases and J lost 3 bases. The germline CDR1 and CDR2 sequences are KGHSH and LQKENI. The CDR3 nucleotides read TGTGCCAGCTCAGAACTAGCGGGCTACAATGAGCAGTTCTTC. Translation gives CASSELAGYNEQFF.

The rearrangement uses TRBV2 and TRBJ2-7; D gene uncertain. Trimming took 4 bases from V and 3 from J, leaving 7 bases between them. The CDR3 is 12 amino acids. Germline values: CDR1 SNHLY, CDR2 FYNNEI. CDR3: CASSGSVYEQYF. CDR3 nucleotide sequence: TGTGCCAGCAGTGGGTCGGTCTACGAGCAGTACTTC.

The chain joins TRBV6-2 or TRBV6-3 to TRBJ2-7; TRBD2 aligns across 7 bases. V was clipped by 0 bases and J by 7 bases; unmatched bases: 9. This CDR3 spans 15 amino acids. Germline V gene lookup returns CDR1 MNHEY and CDR2 SVGEGT. The CDR3 region is CASSYSRTGGNEQYF. The CDR3, as DNA: TGTGCCAGCAGTTACTCGAGGACGGGAGGAAATGAGCAGTACTTC.

This rearrangement joins TRBV7-2 to TRBJ2-1; D possibly corresponds to TRBD2 (6 bases). The germline V gene has CDR1 SGHTA and CDR2 FQGNSA. V lost 2 bases and J lost 10, with 18 bases in between. This CDR3 region has 15 residues. CDR3 DNA: TGTGCCAGCAGCTTATTTTTAGCGGATACCCTGGAGCAGTTCTTC. It codes for CASSLFLADTLEQFF.

About this clone: The same CDR3 can be traced to other DNA sequences in this sample. The chain is built from TRBV28 and TRBJ2-7, with D tentatively TRBD2 (5 bases). The CDR3 runs to 13 residues. Trimming cost V 7 bases and J 1 base, with 11 bases left between them. Looked up from germline, CDR1 is MDHEN and CDR2 is SYDVKM. The CDR3 reads CASTRTGSYEQYF. The CDR3, as DNA: TGTGCCAGCACCCGGACTGGTTCCTACGAGCAGTACTTC.

CDR3 DNA: TGTGCCAGCAGCCTGCTGAACACCAACACTGAAGCTTTCTTT. This gives the protein CASSLLNTNTEAFF. The rearrangement joins TRBV3-1 (or the pseudogene TRBV3-2) to TRBJ1-1; D not certain. Trimming cost V 4 bases and J 2 bases, with 11 bases left between them. The CDR3 extends over 14 amino acids. Looked up from germline, CDR1 is LGHDT and CDR2 is YNNKEL (reference sequence).

This sequence joins TRBV7-3 and TRBJ2-1; a weak D match, TRBD1 (5 bases). From germline, CDR1 is SGHTA and CDR2 FQGTGA. The ends were cut back, 5 bases at V and 3 bases at J, with 8 bases in the middle. CDR3 length: 13 amino acids. The CDR3 DNA sequence: TGTGCCAGCAGCCAACAGGTCTACAATGAGCAGTTCTTC. It yields the protein CASSQQVYNEQFF. The full variable domain, its missing parts supplied by reference TRBV7-3 and TRBJ2-1, is GAGVSQTPSNKVTEKGKYVELRCDPISGHTALYWYRQSLGQGPEFLIYFQGTGAADDSGLPNDRFFAVRPEGSVSTLKIQRTERGDSAVYLCASSQQVYNEQFFGPGTRLTVL.

The chain has TRBV4-3 and TRBJ2-7; 8 bases are shared with TRBD2. Germline trimming cut 4 bases from V and 6 bases from J; bases unmatched to any gene: 8. In germline, CDR1 is LGHNA, CDR2 YSLEER. There are 14 residues in the CDR3. Written as DNA, the CDR3 is TGCGCCAGCAGCCTCCGCGCGAGCGGGAGCGAGCAGTACTTC. Translation: CASSLRASGSEQYF.

This chain uses TRBV28 with TRBJ1-5; no firm D call. CDR1 is MDHEN and CDR2 is SYDVKM in the germline V gene. The CDR3 totals 14 residues. V lost 7 bases to trimming and J lost 6 bases, with 16 bases between them. The CDR3 DNA reads as TGTGCCAGCAACCTTGGTATGGCCGCTCAGCCCCAGCATTTT. Its translation: CASNLGMAAQPQHF.

J is TRBJ1-6 and V is TRBV3-1 (or the pseudogene TRBV3-2); D is unclear. The CDR3 runs to 16 residues. The V gene's germline CDR1 is LGHDT and CDR2 YNNKEL (reference sequence). Trimming took off 4 bases at V and 3 bases at J, with 13 bases between the two ends. This CDR3 is CASSLQAPGYNSPLHF. The CDR3 bases are TGTGCCAGCAGCCTTCAGGCGCCTGGCTATAATTCACCCCTCCACTTT.

The rearrangement uses TRBV6-5 and TRBJ1-1; TRBD1 might be the D (6 bases). Deletions cut 2 bases from V and 3 bases from J, with 10 bases between. CDR1 is MNHEY, CDR2 SVGAGI, per germline. This CDR3 is built from 14 residues. CDR3 amino acids: CASSYGGGHTEAFF. The CDR3 DNA is TGTGCCAGCAGTTACGGCGGGGGCCACACTGAAGCTTTCTTT.

This clone showed up just once. The chain is built from TRBV11-1 and TRBJ2-1; 9 bases align to TRBD2. Germline values: CDR1 SGHAT, CDR2 FQDESV (reference sequence). The trim removed 5 bases at V and 5 bases at J, leaving 1 base unmatched. This CDR3 has 13 amino acids. The CDR3: CASSGTSHNEQFF. CDR3 DNA sequence: TGTGCCAGCAGCGGGACTAGCCACAATGAGCAGTTCTTC.

This clone was observed a few times. V gene TRBV15 combines with J gene TRBJ2-2; weak D call: TRBD2 (5 bases). Germline V CDR1 and CDR2: LNHNV, YYDKDF (reference sequence). The V end was cut by 1 base, the J end by 4 bases, with 13 bases between. This CDR3 spans 16 amino acids. The CDR3 region is CATSRATAASTGELFF. CDR3 bases: TGTGCCACCAGCAGAGCCACAGCGGCCTCCACCGGGGAGCTGTTTTTT.